This TCR beta chain was retrieved from a study of control samples from healthy donors and cancer patients. Germline V gives CDR1 LGHNA, CDR2 YNFKEQ. The CDR3 is 13 amino acids. V lost 0 bases and J lost 4, with 6 bases in between. Using immunoSEQ multiplex PCR, the repertoire was profiled, and TCRdb retains in-frame clones only, with some absent. Among tens of thousands of clones listed, about 81% were seen once. Sample: PBMCs. The chain recombines TRBV4-2 with TRBJ1-1; TRBD1 is a possible D gene (5 bases). The clonotype was recovered from a man in his 70s with lung cancer. In nucleotides, the CDR3 is TGTGCCAGCAGCCAAGAAGGGACCACTGAAGCTTTCTTT. Translating it yields CASSQEGTTEAFF.